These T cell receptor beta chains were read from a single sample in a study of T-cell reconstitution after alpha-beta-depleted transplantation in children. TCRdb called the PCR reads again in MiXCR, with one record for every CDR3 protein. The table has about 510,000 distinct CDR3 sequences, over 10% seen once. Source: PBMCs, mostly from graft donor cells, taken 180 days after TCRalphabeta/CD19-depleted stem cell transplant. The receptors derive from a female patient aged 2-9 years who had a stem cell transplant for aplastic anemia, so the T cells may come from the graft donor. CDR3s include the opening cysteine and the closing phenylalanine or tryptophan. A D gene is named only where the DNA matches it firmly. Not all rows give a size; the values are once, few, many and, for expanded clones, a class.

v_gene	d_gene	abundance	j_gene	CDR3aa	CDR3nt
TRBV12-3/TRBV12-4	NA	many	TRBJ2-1	CASSLGHRSYNEQFF	TGTGCCAGCAGTTTAGGACATAGATCCTACAATGAGCAGTTCTTC
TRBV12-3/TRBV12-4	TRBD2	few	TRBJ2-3	CASRRGTSGRFSTDTQYF	TGTGCCAGCAGGCGGGGAACCAGCGGGAGGTTTAGCACAGATACGCAGTATTTT
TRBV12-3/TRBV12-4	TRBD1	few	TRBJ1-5	CASSFGQGHSNQPQHF	TGTGCCAGCAGTTTCGGACAGGGACATAGCAATCAGCCCCAGCATTTT
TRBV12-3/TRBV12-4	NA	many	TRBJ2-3	CASSPGANSHGQYF	TGTGCCAGCAGCCCAGGGGCCAATTCCCACGGGCAGTATTTT
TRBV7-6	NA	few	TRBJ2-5	CASSLASRNLGETQYF	TGTGCCAGCAGCTTAGCCAGTCGGAACTTGGGGGAGACCCAGTACTTC
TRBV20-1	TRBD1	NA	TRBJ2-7	CSARDRGNRGSSYEQYF	TGCAGTGCTAGAGATCGGGGTAACAGGGGGAGCTCCTACGAGCAGTACTTC
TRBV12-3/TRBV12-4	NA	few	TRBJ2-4	CASSQGWGVKNIQYF	TGTGCCAGCAGCCAAGGATGGGGGGTCAAAAACATTCAGTACTTC
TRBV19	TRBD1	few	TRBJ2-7	CASTAGTGGEYEQYF	TGTGCCAGTACCGCCGGGACAGGGGGCGAATACGAGCAGTACTTC
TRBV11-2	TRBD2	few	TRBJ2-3	CASSLELWLADSTDTQYF	TGTGCCAGCAGCTTAGAACTTTGGCTAGCGGATAGCACAGATACGCAGTATTTT
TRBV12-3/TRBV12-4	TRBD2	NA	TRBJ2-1	CASRYRTSGRALPTLNEQFF	TGTGCCAGCAGATACCGGACTAGCGGGAGGGCCCTCCCTACGCTTAATGAGCAGTTCTTC
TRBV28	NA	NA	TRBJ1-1	CASTQGGLGGTEAFF	TGTGCCAGCACCCAAGGGGGGCTTGGGGGCACTGAAGCTTTCTTT
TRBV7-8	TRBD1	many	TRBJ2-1	CASSLSGGEQFF	TGTGCCAGCAGCTTATCAGGGGGTGAGCAGTTCTTC
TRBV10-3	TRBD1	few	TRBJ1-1	CAISGTGGLGTEAFF	TGTGCCATCAGTGGCACAGGGGGCTTGGGCACTGAAGCTTTCTTT
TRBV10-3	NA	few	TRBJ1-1	CAISGSTENTEAFF	TGTGCCATCAGTGGTTCTACAGAGAACACTGAAGCTTTCTTT
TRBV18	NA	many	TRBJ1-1	CASSPRTDDTEAFF	TGTGCCAGCTCACCACGAACGGATGACACTGAAGCTTTCTTT
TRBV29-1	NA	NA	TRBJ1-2	CSVGRSQTYGYTF	TGCAGCGTTGGTCGCAGCCAAACCTATGGCTACACCTTC
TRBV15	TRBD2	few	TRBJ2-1	CATSTRLAGYYNEQFF	TGTGCCACCAGCACCAGACTAGCGGGCTACTACAATGAGCAGTTCTTC
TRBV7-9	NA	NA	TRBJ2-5	CASSIAEGQETQYF	TGTGCCAGCAGCATAGCAGAGGGCCAAGAGACCCAGTACTTC
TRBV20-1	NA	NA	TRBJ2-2	CSARAWKGRSTGELFF	TGCAGTGCTAGAGCTTGGAAGGGGAGAAGCACCGGGGAGCTGTTTTTT
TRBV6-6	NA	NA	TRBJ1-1	CASSLRGNAEAFF	TGTGCCAGCAGTTTAAGGGGAAATGCTGAAGCTTTCTTT
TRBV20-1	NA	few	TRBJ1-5	CSAAGTPYSNQPQHF	TGCAGTGCTGCCGGGACACCATATAGCAATCAGCCCCAGCATTTT
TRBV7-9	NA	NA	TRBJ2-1	CASSPKTGAQSYNEQFF	TGTGCCAGCAGCCCTAAAACCGGGGCCCAATCATACAATGAGCAGTTCTTC
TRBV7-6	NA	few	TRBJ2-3	CASSLSRTADTQYF	TGTGCCAGCAGCTTATCCAGAACCGCAGATACGCAGTATTTT
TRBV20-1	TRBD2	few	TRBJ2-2	CSARDFKEREGPGELFF	TGCAGTGCTAGAGATTTTAAGGAGCGGGAGGGCCCCGGGGAGCTGTTTTTT
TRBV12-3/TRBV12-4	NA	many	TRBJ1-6	CASSPGRNNSPLHF	TGTGCCAGCAGCCCGGGGCGGAATAATTCACCCCTCCACTTT
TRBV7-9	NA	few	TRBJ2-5	CASSLPRGRDERGTQYF	TGTGCCAGCAGCTTACCCCGAGGAAGAGATGAAAGAGGGACCCAGTACTTC
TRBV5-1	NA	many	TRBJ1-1	CASSLELQGIAEAFF	TGCGCCAGCAGCTTGGAGTTGCAGGGCATCGCTGAAGCTTTCTTT
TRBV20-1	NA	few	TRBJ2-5	CSVTLGSGGETQYF	TGCAGTGTTACGCTAGGTAGCGGAGGGGAGACCCAGTACTTC
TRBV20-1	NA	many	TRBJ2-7	CSATRGYEQYF	TGCAGTGCTACCAGGGGTTACGAGCAGTACTTC
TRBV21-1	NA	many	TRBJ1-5	CASSNQGPNQPQHF	TGTGCCAGCAGCAATCAGGGCCCCAATCAGCCCCAGCATTTT
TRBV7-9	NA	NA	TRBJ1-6	CASSVGTNRRPLHF	TGTGCCAGCAGCGTAGGGACAAACCGAAGGCCCCTCCACTTT
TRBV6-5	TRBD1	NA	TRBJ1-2	CASSSFSDRDFYGYTF	TGTGCCAGCAGTTCTTTCTCGGACAGGGACTTCTATGGCTACACCTTC
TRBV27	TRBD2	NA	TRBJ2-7	CASSLSGRGQYEQYF	TGTGCCAGCAGTTTAAGCGGGAGGGGGCAGTACGAGCAGTACTTC
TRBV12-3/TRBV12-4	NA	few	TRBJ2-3	CASSLARDISDTQYF	TGTGCCAGCAGTTTAGCCCGGGACATCTCAGATACGCAGTATTTT
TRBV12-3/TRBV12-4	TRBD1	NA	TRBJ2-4	CASRRGGLGNIQYF	TGTGCCAGCAGGAGAGGGGGCTTAGGAAACATTCAGTACTTC
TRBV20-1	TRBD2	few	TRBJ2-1	CSAPRTSGRHYEQFF	TGCAGTGCCCCGCGGACTAGCGGGAGACATTATGAGCAGTTCTTC
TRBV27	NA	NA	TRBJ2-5	CASSERSYFETQYF	TGTGCCAGCAGTGAGAGATCATACTTCGAGACCCAGTACTTC
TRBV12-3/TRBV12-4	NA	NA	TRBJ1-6	CASSSGTFFSPLHF	TGTGCCAGCAGCAGCGGAACTTTTTTTTCACCCCTCCACTTT
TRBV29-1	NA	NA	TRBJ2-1	CSVFPPRQSTYNEQFF	TGCAGCGTTTTCCCACCAAGACAGTCTACCTACAATGAGCAGTTCTTC
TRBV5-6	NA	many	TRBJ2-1	CASSLGGSNEQFF	TGTGCCAGCAGCTTGGGTGGGAGCAATGAGCAGTTCTTC
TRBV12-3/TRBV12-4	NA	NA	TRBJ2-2	CASRWDGSNTGELFF	TGTGCCAGCAGGTGGGACGGATCGAACACCGGGGAGCTGTTTTTT
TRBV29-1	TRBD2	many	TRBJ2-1	CSHRGLVNEQFF	TGCAGCCACCGAGGACTAGTCAATGAGCAGTTCTTC
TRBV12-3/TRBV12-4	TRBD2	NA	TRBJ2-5	CASSLVGLGKETQYF	TGTGCCAGCAGTTTAGTTGGACTAGGAAAAGAGACCCAGTACTTC
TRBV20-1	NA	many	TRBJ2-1	CSARRGASYNEQFF	TGCAGTGCTCGTAGGGGGGCTTCTTACAATGAGCAGTTCTTC
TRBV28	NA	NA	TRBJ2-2	CASSFSPRTANTGELFF	TGTGCCAGCAGTTTTTCTCCCAGGACCGCGAACACCGGGGAGCTGTTTTTT
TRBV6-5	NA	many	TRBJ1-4	CASSYSGEKLFF	TGTGCCAGCAGTTACTCCGGGGAAAAACTGTTTTTT